A selection of T cell receptor beta chains follows, all from one sample in a study of cytomegalovirus exposure and HLA in healthy donors. Generated by immunoSEQ multiplex PCR, the TCRdb table keeps only in-frame clones and is missing some. The table includes just under 95,000 clones, 81% detected once. The specimen sequenced was PBMCs. These receptors all stem from a human donor in good health. Each CDR3 is given with its conserved first and last residue. A D gene is named only where the DNA matches it firmly. Rows may omit the clone size; those that give it use once, few, many or a size class.

D,size,J,V,DNA,CDR3
-,-,TRBJ1-5,TRBV19,TGTGCCAGTAGTACCGGTCGGGATCAGCCCCAGCATTTT,CASSTGRDQPQHF
TRBD1,-,TRBJ1-1,TRBV30,TGTGCCTGGAGTGTGGGGACAGGGGCCACTGAAGCTTTCTTT,CAWSVGTGATEAFF
-,-,TRBJ2-7,TRBV14,TGTGCCAGCAGCCAAGCAAGCCGGGACTCCTTGGACGAGCAGTACTTC,CASSQASRDSLDEQYF
-,-,TRBJ1-2,TRBV7-9,TGTGCCAGCAGCCAGATAGGGGGAAGCTATGGCTACACCTTC,CASSQIGGSYGYTF
TRBD1,-,TRBJ2-1,TRBV6-5,TGTGCCAGCAGCTTGGGACAGGGGGGAAATGAGCAGTTCTTC,CASSLGQGGNEQFF
-,-,TRBJ1-1,TRBV19,TGTGCCAGTAGACCCCAGGGGAGAGGGACTGAAGCTTTCTTT,CASRPQGRGTEAFF
-,-,TRBJ2-4,TRBV28,TGTGCCAGCAGTGATACTGATTTAGCCAAAAACATTCAGTACTTC,CASSDTDLAKNIQYF
-,-,TRBJ1-3,TRBV7-7,TGTGCTAGCAGCTTATCCCCGGACAAAGGACCAACCATATATTTT,CASSLSPDKGPTIYF
-,-,TRBJ2-3,TRBV5-1,TGCGCCAGCAGCTTGAGACGGGAGTTTCCGGATACGCAGTATTTT,CASSLRREFPDTQYF
-,-,TRBJ1-3,TRBV6-6,TGTGCCAGCACCAGCGGCGGACGGACCTCTGGAAACACCATATATTTT,CASTSGGRTSGNTIYF
-,-,TRBJ2-3,TRBV9,TGTGCCAGCAGCGTAGTGGACAGTCACACAGATACGCAGTATTTT,CASSVVDSHTDTQYF
TRBD1,-,TRBJ2-7,TRBV11-3,TGTGCCAGCAGCCCGGGACAGGGGGCTTCGTTCTACGAGCAGTACTTC,CASSPGQGASFYEQYF
-,-,TRBJ1-4,TRBV7-9,TGTGCCAGCAGCTTAGCGCGGGGGCCTAATGAAAAACTGTTTTTT,CASSLARGPNEKLFF
TRBD2,-,TRBJ2-7,TRBV7-3,TGTGCCAGCAGCTTCGGGGGGTGGCAATACGAGCAGTACTTC,CASSFGGWQYEQYF
TRBD1,-,TRBJ1-1,TRBV5-8,TGTGCCAGCAGGTTGACAGGGGCGGTAGCTGAAGCTTTCTTT,CASRLTGAVAEAFF
-,-,TRBJ2-7,TRBV4-1,TGCGCCAGCAGCCAAGTCGTTCTCTCTAACCACGAGCAGTACTTC,CASSQVVLSNHEQYF
-,-,TRBJ2-7,TRBV7-8,TGTGCCAGCAGCATCGCCTACGAGCAGTACTTC,CASSIAYEQYF
-,-,TRBJ2-7,TRBV19,TGTGCCAGTAGTAGCCTTGGACAACCATCCTACGAGCAGTACTTC,CASSSLGQPSYEQYF
TRBD2,-,TRBJ2-5,TRBV9,TGTGCCAGCAGCCCCGGGGGGGCCTCCGAGACCCAGTACTTC,CASSPGGASETQYF
-,-,TRBJ2-1,TRBV7-9,TGTGCCAGCAGCACGGGTAGTATGGATGAGCAGTTCTTC,CASSTGSMDEQFF
-,-,TRBJ1-2,TRBV6-5,TGTGCCAGCAATTCGGGGTTTGGCTACACCTTC,CASNSGFGYTF
-,-,TRBJ2-5,TRBV30,TGTGCCTGGAGTGTGCTAGCAGAGACCCAGTACTTC,CAWSVLAETQYF
-,-,TRBJ1-3,TRBV11-2,TGTGCCAGCAGCCGTCGACAGAGCTCTGGAAACACCATATATTTT,CASSRRQSSGNTIYF
-,-,TRBJ2-3,TRBV9,TGTGCCAGCAGCGTAATGGTCGGGGATACGCAGTATTTT,CASSVMVGDTQYF
-,-,TRBJ1-1,TRBV7-9,TGTGCCAGCAGCTTAACAGAGGGCACTGAAGCTTTCTTT,CASSLTEGTEAFF
-,few,TRBJ1-3,TRBV6-5,TGTGCCAGCAGTTACCTGCGGGGACGCCCTGGAAACACCATATATTTT,CASSYLRGRPGNTIYF
TRBD1,-,TRBJ1-5,TRBV2,TGTGCCAGCAGTGAAGAAAGGACAGGGGGCAATCAGCCCCAGCATTTT,CASSEERTGGNQPQHF
-,-,TRBJ2-2,TRBV6-1,TGTGCCACGGGAGTTAACACCGGGGAGCTGTTTTTT,CATGVNTGELFF
-,-,TRBJ1-6,TRBV19,TGTGCCAGTAGTACCCCAGGGAATTCACCCCTCCACTTT,CASSTPGNSPLHF
TRBD1,-,TRBJ1-2,TRBV2,TGTGCCAGCAGTCCGACAGGGGTCTATGGCTACACCTTC,CASSPTGVYGYTF
-,-,TRBJ1-2,TRBV6-5,TGTGCCAGCAGTTACAGCGGCCATGGCTACACCTTC,CASSYSGHGYTF
TRBD2,-,TRBJ2-7,TRBV19,TGTGCCAGTAGCGTAGCGGGAGGGGGCACCTACGAGCAGTACTTC,CASSVAGGGTYEQYF
TRBD1,-,TRBJ2-3,TRBV29-1,TGCAGCCCAAACCCTCCGGGACAGGGAGATACGCAGTATTTT,CSPNPPGQGDTQYF
TRBD2,-,TRBJ2-3,TRBV9,TGTGCCAGCAGCGAGCAGAGCGGGGGGGGCACAGATACGCAGTATTTT,CASSEQSGGGTDTQYF
-,-,TRBJ2-7,TRBV6-1,TGTGCCAGCAGTGTCCCGGGACTTAGCTCCTACGAGCAGTACTTC,CASSVPGLSSYEQYF
TRBD2,-,TRBJ2-7,TRBV27,TGTGCCAGCAGTTTAAGGGGTGGGCGGGGGGTCTACGAGCAGTACTTC,CASSLRGGRGVYEQYF
-,-,TRBJ2-1,TRBV7-2,TGTGCCAGCAGCTTTTCCCCCACTTCCAATGAGCAGTTCTTC,CASSFSPTSNEQFF
TRBD1,-,TRBJ1-1,TRBV5-5,TGTGCCAGCAGCTTGGGCGCGGACAGGAGAAATACTGAAGCTTTCTTT,CASSLGADRRNTEAFF
-,-,TRBJ1-4,TRBV7-9,TGTGCCAGCAGCCATGGGGGGGTCGCAACTAATGAAAAACTGTTTTTT,CASSHGGVATNEKLFF
TRBD1,-,TRBJ1-1,TRBV5-1,TGCGCCAGCAACCATGACAGGGGCACTGAAGCTTTCTTT,CASNHDRGTEAFF
TRBD1,-,TRBJ1-6,TRBV5-4,TGTGCCAGCAGTTCCGGGACAGGGGCAAGGAATTCACCCCTCCACTTT,CASSSGTGARNSPLHF
-,-,TRBJ1-1,TRBV9,TGTGCCAGCAGCGTAGGTGTGGGCTGGGAGGAAGCTTTCTTT,CASSVGVGWEEAFF
TRBD2,-,TRBJ2-3,TRBV9,TGTGCCAGCAGCGTAGACGTACTAGCGACAGATACGCAGTATTTT,CASSVDVLATDTQYF
-,once,TRBJ2-3,TRBV6-6,TGTGCCAGCAGTCCCAAGCCCCATACGCAGTATTTT,CASSPKPHTQYF
TRBD1,-,TRBJ2-7,TRBV27,TGTGCCAGCCGATACGGGACAGGGGGTGACTACGAGCAGTACTTC,CASRYGTGGDYEQYF